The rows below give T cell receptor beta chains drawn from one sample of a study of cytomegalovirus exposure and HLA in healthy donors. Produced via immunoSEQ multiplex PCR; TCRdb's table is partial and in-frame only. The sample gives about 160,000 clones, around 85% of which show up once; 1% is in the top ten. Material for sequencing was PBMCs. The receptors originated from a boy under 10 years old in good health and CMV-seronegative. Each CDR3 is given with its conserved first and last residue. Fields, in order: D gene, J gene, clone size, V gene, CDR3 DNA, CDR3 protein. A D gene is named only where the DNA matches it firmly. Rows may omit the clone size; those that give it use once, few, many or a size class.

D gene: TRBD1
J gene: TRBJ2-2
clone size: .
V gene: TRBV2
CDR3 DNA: TGTGCCAGCAGTTCCAACCGGGACAGGGGCCCTAACACCGGGGAGCTGTTTTTT
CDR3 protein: CASSSNRDRGPNTGELFF

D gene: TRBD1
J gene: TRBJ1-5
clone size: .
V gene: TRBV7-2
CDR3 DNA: TGTGCCAGCAGCCACAGGGGGGGCGTGGATCAGCCCCAGCATTTT
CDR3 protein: CASSHRGGVDQPQHF

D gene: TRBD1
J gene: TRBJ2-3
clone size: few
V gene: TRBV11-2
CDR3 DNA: TGTGCCAGCGGGGGGACAGGCGCGGATACGCAGTATTTT
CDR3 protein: CASGGTGADTQYF

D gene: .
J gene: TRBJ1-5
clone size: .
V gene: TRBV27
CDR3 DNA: TGTGCCAGCAGTCCGGGAGGCGGCCAGCCCCAGCATTTT
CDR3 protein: CASSPGGGQPQHF

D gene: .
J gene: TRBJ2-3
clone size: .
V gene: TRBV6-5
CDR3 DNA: TGTGCCAGCAGTTACCGCGGAGATACGCAGTATTTT
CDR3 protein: CASSYRGDTQYF

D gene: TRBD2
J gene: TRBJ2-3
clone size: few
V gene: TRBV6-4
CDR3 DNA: TGTGCCAGCAGCCCCCTAGCGGGGGGCACAGATACGCAGTATTTT
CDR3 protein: CASSPLAGGTDTQYF

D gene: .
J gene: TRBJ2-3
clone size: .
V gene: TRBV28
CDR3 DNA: TGTGCCAGCACCGAAACGAGCTTTGTTAGCACAGATACGCAGTATTTT
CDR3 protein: CASTETSFVSTDTQYF

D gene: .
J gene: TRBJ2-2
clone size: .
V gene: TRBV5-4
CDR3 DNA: TGTGCCAGCAGCTCCGCTACCCATCGGACACCCGCTATGAACACCGGGGAGCTGTTTTTT
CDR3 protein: CASSSATHRTPAMNTGELFF

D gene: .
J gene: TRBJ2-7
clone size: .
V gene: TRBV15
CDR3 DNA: TGTGCCACCAGCAGATCCCGTAACGAGCAGTACTTC
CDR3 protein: CATSRSRNEQYF

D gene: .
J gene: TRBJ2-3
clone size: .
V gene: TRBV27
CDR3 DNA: TGTGCCAGCAGTTCTAGATGGGGCACAGATACGCAGTATTTT
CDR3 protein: CASSSRWGTDTQYF

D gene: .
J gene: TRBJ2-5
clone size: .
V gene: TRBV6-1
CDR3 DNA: TGTGCCAGCAGTGAACGAAGTCGTCAGGGCCGACAAGAGACCCAGTACTTC
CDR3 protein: CASSERSRQGRQETQYF

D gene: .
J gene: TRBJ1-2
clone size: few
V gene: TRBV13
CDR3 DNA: TGTGCCAGCAGCTTAGGCCCCAGGGACTCCAATGGCTACACCTTC
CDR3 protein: CASSLGPRDSNGYTF

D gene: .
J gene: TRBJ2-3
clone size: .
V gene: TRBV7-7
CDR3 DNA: TGTGCCAGCAGCTTAGGAGACACAGATACGCAGTATTTT
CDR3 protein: CASSLGDTDTQYF

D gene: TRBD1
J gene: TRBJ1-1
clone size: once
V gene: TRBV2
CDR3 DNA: TGTGCCAGTAGACAGGGCGAAGGCACTGAAGCTTTCTTT
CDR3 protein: CASRQGEGTEAFF

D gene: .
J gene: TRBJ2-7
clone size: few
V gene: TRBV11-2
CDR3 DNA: TGTGCCAGCAGGGAGGGTCGGGGACCGTACTACGAGCAGTACTTC
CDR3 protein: CASREGRGPYYEQYF

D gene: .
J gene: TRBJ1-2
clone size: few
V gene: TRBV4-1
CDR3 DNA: TGCGCCAGCAGCCAACCGGGACACCAGAGCTATGGCTACACCTTC
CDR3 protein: CASSQPGHQSYGYTF